One sample yielded the 10 T cell receptor beta chains listed below, sequenced in a study of beta chain features in type 1 diabetes. Antigens for these TCRs are unknown. Broader study findings: People with Type 1 diabetes carried modestly yet significantly shorter TCRB CDR3s in all four CD4+ subsets.

The isolated RNA, all of it, was reverse transcribed, so expressed TCRB transcripts were what got sequenced. Profiling relied on immunoSEQ multiplex PCR, and the TCRdb table lists in-frame clones only, not all of them. The sample records 250,000 to 300,000 clones, about 23% being singletons. What was sequenced was naive CD4+ T cells from blood. Receptor source: a woman aged 30 to 39 with type 1 diabetes.

This chain uses TRBV5-1 with TRBJ2-5; D possibly corresponds to TRBD2 (6 bases). CDR3 length equals 14 residues. The V end was cut by 4 bases, the J end by 4 bases, with 14 bases between. Germline CDR1 reads SGHRS; CDR2 reads YFSETQ. CDR3 residues: CASSPAEGLETQYF. CDR3 nucleotides: TGCGCCAGCAGCCCGGCGGAGGGGCTAGAGACCCAGTACTTC.

This clone showed up just a few times. The V and J genes are TRBV6-6 and TRBJ2-3; a weak D match, TRBD1 (5 bases). The CDR3 runs to 14 residues. Germline lookup yields CDR1 MNHNY and CDR2 SVGAGI (reference sequence). V was clipped by 5 bases and J by 2 bases, with 11 bases between them. DNA of the CDR3: TGTGCCAGCAGTATTGACAGCTACACAGATACGCAGTATTTT. Amino acid sequence: CASSIDSYTDTQYF.

This clone has a handful of counts. The chain is built from TRBV5-6 and TRBJ2-5; D is uncertain. The V gene lost 2 bases and the J gene lost 5 bases, with 10 bases spanning the gap. Germline V lookup: CDR1 SGHDT, CDR2 YYEEEE. The CDR3 is 13 amino acids. The CDR3 loop is CASSFLAAETQYF. The DNA of the CDR3 is TGTGCCAGCAGCTTTTTAGCTGCGGAGACCCAGTACTTC. The complete variable domain, with remaining parts taken from reference TRBV5-6 and TRBJ2-5, reads DAGVTQSPTHLIKTRGQQVTLRCSPKSGHDTVSWYQQALGQGPQFIFQYYEEEERQRGNFPDRFSGHQFPNYSSELNVNALLLGDSALYLCASSFLAAETQYFGPGTRLLVL.

This clone was picked up a small number of times. The chain recombines TRBV7-3 with TRBJ1-1; perhaps TRBD1 as D (6 bases). The ends were cut back, 5 bases at V and 6 bases at J, with 16 bases in the middle. The CDR3 extends over 14 amino acids. Germline V gene sequence: CDR1 SGHTA, CDR2 FQGTGA. The CDR3 DNA follows: TGTGCCAGCAGCACCCGGGGGGGCAACGCTGAAGCTTTCTTT. Translation gives CASSTRGGNAEAFF.

The chain links TRBV14 to TRBJ2-1; no reliable D call. From germline, CDR1 is SGHDN and CDR2 FVKESK. This CDR3 is built from 11 residues. Trimming took off 9 bases at V and 4 bases at J, with 7 bases between the two ends. The CDR3 sequence is CASSSYNEQFF. The CDR3, as DNA: TGTGCCAGTTCGTCTTACAATGAGCAGTTCTTC.

The chain is built from TRBV15 and TRBJ1-2; TRBD1 matches 7 bases. The length of the CDR3 is 15 residues. Trimming at V came to 5 bases and at J to 4 bases, leaving 10 bases not matched to a gene. Germline V gene sequence: CDR1 LNHNV, CDR2 YYDKDF (reference sequence). The CDR3 DNA follows: TGTGCCACCAGCGCTTCGAAGGGGGCCGGCTATGGCTACACCTTC. It is translated as CATSASKGAGYGYTF.

The chain has TRBV5-1 and TRBJ2-3; D gene ambiguous. Germline CDR1 and CDR2: SGHRS and YFSETQ. The ends were cut back, 0 bases at V and 4 bases at J, with 12 bases in the middle. The CDR3 is made up of 15 amino acids. The CDR3 sequence is CASSLAEYDADTQYF. The CDR3, as DNA: TGCGCCAGCAGCTTGGCGGAGTATGATGCAGATACGCAGTATTTT. The complete variable domain, with remaining parts taken from reference TRBV5-1 and TRBJ2-3, reads KAGVTQTPRYLIKTRGQQVTLSCSPISGHRSVSWYQQTPGQGLQFLFEYFSETQRNKGNFPGRFSGRQFSNSRSEMNVSTLELGDSALYLCASSLAEYDADTQYFGPGTRLTVL.

This clone was observed a handful of times. J is TRBJ2-5 and V is TRBV7-2; no definite D call. Germline V lookup: CDR1 SGHTA, CDR2 FQGNSA. Between the trimmed V and J ends, which lost 2 bases and 0 bases, there was a span of 4 bases. The CDR3 runs 13 residues. The CDR3 protein is CASSLQNQETQYF. The CDR3 bases are TGTGCCAGCAGCTTACAGAACCAAGAGACCCAGTACTTC.

This clone was seen more than once but under ten times. The V call is TRBV30, the J call TRBJ2-7; weak D call: TRBD2 (6 bases). The CDR3 consists of 14 residues. Per germline, CDR1 GTSNPN and CDR2 SVGIG (reference sequence). V lost 4 bases to trimming and J lost 2 bases, with 15 bases between them. The CDR3 region is CAWTGTFRTYEQYF. CDR3 sequence (DNA): TGTGCCTGGACAGGGACTTTTCGGACCTACGAGCAGTACTTC.

Only a few counts were recorded for this clone. V gene TRBV7-9 combines with J gene TRBJ1-1; a weak D match, TRBD1 (5 bases). V shed 5 bases and J shed 5 bases, with 24 bases lying between them. This CDR3 has 17 residues. Looked up from germline, CDR1 is SEHNR and CDR2 is FQNEAQ (reference sequence). The CDR3 region is CASSSHPAGGRRTEAFF. CDR3 DNA sequence: TGTGCCAGCAGCAGCCATCCAGCCGGGGGGAGGAGGACTGAAGCTTTCTTT.